This TCR beta chain derives from a study of Ad26.COV2.S vaccination and SARS-CoV-2 variants (dated by TCRdb to about 2021). About the investigation overall: Donors in the vaccine arm were drawn from COV1001, a multicentre, randomized, double-blind, placebo-controlled phase I-IIa trial testing Ad26.COV2.S in healthy adults. Blinding of investigators to trial group allocation was maintained during experiments and outcome assessment. Trial participants were randomized into five groups of five: low-dose or high-dose Ad26.COV2.S given once or twice, or placebo on both occasions. TCRbeta repertoire sequencing was used to assess the specificity and breadth of SARS-CoV-2-reactive T cell receptors after Ad26.COV2.S vaccination. The TCR-sequenced set comprised about 32 samples: approximately 20 Ad26.COV2.S vaccine recipients, 5 placebo recipients and 8 SARS-CoV-2 convalescent individuals. Ad26.COV2.S was administered intramuscularly at 5 x 10^10 or 1 x 10^11 viral particles, either as a single shot or as two shots given 56 days apart.

Results and caveats for the whole study, not just this receptor: The study was not powered to compare responses between vaccine doses or regimens. According to the authors, total T cell responses may have been underestimated by the TCR breadth and depth analyses. Ad26.COV2.S recipients had higher spike-specific TCR breadth than placebo recipients (P = 0.0014). After vaccination, substantial breadth of spike-specific CD8+ and CD4+ T cell responses was reported. Vaccine and placebo recipients had comparable non-spike TCR breadth, which fits with the vaccine containing only spike.

To note about this clone: Its antigen has not been determined. No quality values exist for individual bases; no much larger clone is one base distant.

The germline V gene supplies CDR1 KGHSH and CDR2 LQKENI. Germline trimming: 3 bases from V, 2 bases from J; junction bases outside gene matches: 8. From cysteine to phenylalanine, the CDR3 is 16 amino acids long. Just the 48-base CDR3 DNA is kept, in frame starting at base 1. TCRbeta CDR3 regions were sequenced with the immunoSEQ Assay. After extraction, genomic DNA underwent amplification by bias-controlled multiplex PCR, followed by high-throughput sequencing. As for the original processing: Collapsing and filtering of sequences were performed to quantify the absolute abundance of each unique TCRbeta CDR3 region. T cell fraction was estimated by normalizing TCRbeta template counts to usable DNA, with usable DNA measured through amplification of reference genes found in all nucleated cells. Repertoire TCRs were annotated as SARS-CoV-2-specific by exact matching of V gene, CDR3 amino acid sequence and J gene to a known reactive TCR set. The reference SARS-CoV-2 TCR set was derived from MIRA and filtered for enrichment in COVID-19-positive ImmuneCODE repertoires, a step that removed public or cross-reactive TCRs. Using the MIRA antigens, annotated TCRs were further analysed by specific ORF or by position within an ORF. Depth was the summed frequency of annotated unique rearrangements, while breadth was defined as annotated unique rearrangements over total unique productive rearrangements. Two-sided Wilcoxon rank-sum tests were applied when comparing TCR breadth between groups. Entries here come from immuneACCESS through TCRdb and include only in-frame sequences with V and J called. Some clones fail to appear in such tables; in the studies checked, an unresolved V gene covers under half of the shortfall, and the cause of the remainder is unknown. The V and J calls and clone size come from that table; D and trimming were worked out from the DNA. The sample table holds hundreds of thousands of clones, of which roughly 91% were seen once. The ten largest clonotypes hold 5% of the sample.

Per the publication, the treatment or condition label means: about 20 received Ad26.COV2.S at low or high dose, single or two shots; roughly 5 received placebo; per-sample allocation not given. Repertoires of vaccine and placebo recipients were sequenced from samples taken on day 63 after the first injection. Cohort 1b enrolled 20 to 30 adults aged 18-55 years at a single site in Boston, USA, between 29 July and 7 August 2020. As a vaccine, Ad26.COV2.S was a replication-incompetent adenovirus type 26 vector that expressed a prefusion-stabilized SARS-CoV-2 spike protein derived from the original Wuhan strain.

The rearranged chain carries TRBV18 and TRBJ1-2; the central 8 bases match TRBD1. The origin of this receptor is a person aged 18-65 years who received the Ad26.COV2.S COVID-19 vaccine or a placebo. The material sequenced was peripheral blood, taken in a trial of Ad26.COV2.S vaccine versus placebo. CDR3 region: CASSPDYTGGNYGYTF. In nucleotides, the sequence is TGTGCCAGCTCACCGGACTACACAGGGGGAAACTATGGCTACACCTTC.